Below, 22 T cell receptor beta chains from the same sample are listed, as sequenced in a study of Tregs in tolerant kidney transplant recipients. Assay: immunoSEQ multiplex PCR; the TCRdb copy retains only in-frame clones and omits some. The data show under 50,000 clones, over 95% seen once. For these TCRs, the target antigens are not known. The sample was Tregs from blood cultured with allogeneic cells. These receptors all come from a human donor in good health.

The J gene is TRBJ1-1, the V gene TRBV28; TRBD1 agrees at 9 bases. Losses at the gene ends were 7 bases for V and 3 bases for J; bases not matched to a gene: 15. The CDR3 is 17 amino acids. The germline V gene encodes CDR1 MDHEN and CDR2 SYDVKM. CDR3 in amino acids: CASITIPRDRAYTEAFF. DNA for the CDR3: TGTGCCAGCATTACCATCCCCCGGGACAGGGCTTACACTGAAGCTTTCTTT. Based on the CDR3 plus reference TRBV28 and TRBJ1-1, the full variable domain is DVKVTQSSRYLVKRTGEKVFLECVQDMDHENMFWYRQDPGLGLRLIYFSYDVKMKEKGDIPEGYSVSREKKERFSLILESASTNQTSMYLCASITIPRDRAYTEAFFGQGTRLTVV.

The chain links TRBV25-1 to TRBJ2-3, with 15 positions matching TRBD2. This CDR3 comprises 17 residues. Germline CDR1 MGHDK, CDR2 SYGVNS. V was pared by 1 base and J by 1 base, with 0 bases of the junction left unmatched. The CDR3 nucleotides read TGTGCCAGCAGTGAATGGACTAGCGGGAGGGGCACAGATACGCAGTATTTT. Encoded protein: CASSEWTSGRGTDTQYF.

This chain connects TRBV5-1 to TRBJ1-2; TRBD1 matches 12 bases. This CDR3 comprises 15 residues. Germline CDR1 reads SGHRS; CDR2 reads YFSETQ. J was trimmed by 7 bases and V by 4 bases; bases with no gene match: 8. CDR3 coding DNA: TGCGCCAGCAGCCGTCCCGGGACAGGGGGCGTTGGCTACACCTTC. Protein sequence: CASSRPGTGGVGYTF.

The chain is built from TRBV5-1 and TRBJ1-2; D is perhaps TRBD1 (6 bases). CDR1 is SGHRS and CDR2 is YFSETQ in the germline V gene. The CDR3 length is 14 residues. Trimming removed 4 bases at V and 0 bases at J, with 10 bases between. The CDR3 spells CASSRGATNYGYTF. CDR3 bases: TGCGCCAGCAGCAGGGGGGCCACTAACTATGGCTACACCTTC.

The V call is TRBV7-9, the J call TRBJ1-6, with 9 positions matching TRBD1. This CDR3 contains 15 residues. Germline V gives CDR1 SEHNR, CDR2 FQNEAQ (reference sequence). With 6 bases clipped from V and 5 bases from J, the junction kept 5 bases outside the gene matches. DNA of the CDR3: TGTGCCAGCAGTAGGGACAGGGCAAATAATTCACCCCTCCACTTT. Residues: CASSRDRANNSPLHF.

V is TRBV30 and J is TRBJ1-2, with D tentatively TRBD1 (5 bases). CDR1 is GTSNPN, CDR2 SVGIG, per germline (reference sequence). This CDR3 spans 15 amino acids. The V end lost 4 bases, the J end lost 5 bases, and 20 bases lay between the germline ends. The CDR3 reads CAWIRPPGYSYGYTF. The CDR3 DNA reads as TGTGCCTGGATACGCCCGCCAGGGTACTCGTATGGCTACACCTTC. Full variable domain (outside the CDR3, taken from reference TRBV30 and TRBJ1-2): SQTIHQWPATLVQPVGSPLSLECTVEGTSNPNLYWYRQAAGRGLQLLFYSVGIGQISSEVPQNLSASRPQDRQFILSSKKLLLSDSGFYLCAWIRPPGYSYGYTFGSGTRLTVV.

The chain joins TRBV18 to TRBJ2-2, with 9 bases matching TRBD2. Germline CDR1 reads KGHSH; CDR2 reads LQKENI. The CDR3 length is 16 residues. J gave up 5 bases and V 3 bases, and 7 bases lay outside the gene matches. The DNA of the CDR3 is TGTGCCAGCTCACCTCCGAATAGCGGGAGAACCGGGGAGCTGTTTTTT. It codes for CASSPPNSGRTGELFF.

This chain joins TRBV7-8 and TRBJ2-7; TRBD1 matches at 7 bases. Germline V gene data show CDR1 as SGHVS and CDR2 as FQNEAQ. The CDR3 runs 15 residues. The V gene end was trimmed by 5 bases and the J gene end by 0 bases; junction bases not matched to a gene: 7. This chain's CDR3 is CASSHRQGASYEQYF. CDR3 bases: TGTGCCAGCAGCCACCGACAGGGCGCCTCCTACGAGCAGTACTTC.

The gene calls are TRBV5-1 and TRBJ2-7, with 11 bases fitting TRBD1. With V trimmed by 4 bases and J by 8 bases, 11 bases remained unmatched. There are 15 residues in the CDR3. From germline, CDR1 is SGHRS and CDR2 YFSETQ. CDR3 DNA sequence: TGCGCCAGCAGCACCACCGGACAGGGGGCCCTCCAGCAGTACTTC. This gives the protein CASSTTGQGALQQYF.

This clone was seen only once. CDR3 coding DNA: TGTGCCAGTAGTACCACAGGGGCGGGGTACGAGCAGTACTTC. Translating it yields CASSTTGAGYEQYF. The chain employs TRBV19 and TRBJ2-7; D is perhaps TRBD1 (7 bases). This CDR3 has 14 amino acids. Germline V CDR1 and CDR2: LNHDA, SQIVND (reference sequence). The germline V and J ends were trimmed by 4 bases and 4 bases, with 14 bases remaining between them.

This CDR3 is CASSPRGDSRSPLHF. CDR3 DNA: TGTGCCAGCAGCCCACGGGGAGATAGTCGTTCACCCCTCCACTTT. The V and J genes are TRBV7-2 and TRBJ1-6; D is undetermined. CDR1 and CDR2 from the germline V gene are SGHTA and FQGNSA. V was pared by 5 bases and J by 9 bases, with 17 bases between. This CDR3 contains 15 residues.

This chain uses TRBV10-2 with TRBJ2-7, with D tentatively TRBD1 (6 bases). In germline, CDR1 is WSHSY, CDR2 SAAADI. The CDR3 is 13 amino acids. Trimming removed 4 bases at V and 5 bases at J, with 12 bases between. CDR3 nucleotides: TGCGCCAGCAGTGTACAGGGTTTCGACGAGCAGTACTTC. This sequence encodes CASSVQGFDEQYF.

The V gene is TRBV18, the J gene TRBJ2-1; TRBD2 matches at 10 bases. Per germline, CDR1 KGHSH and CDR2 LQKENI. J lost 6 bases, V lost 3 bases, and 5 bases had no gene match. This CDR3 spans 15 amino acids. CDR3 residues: CASSPGLAGANEQFF. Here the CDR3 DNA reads TGTGCCAGCTCACCGGGGCTAGCGGGGGCCAATGAGCAGTTCTTC.

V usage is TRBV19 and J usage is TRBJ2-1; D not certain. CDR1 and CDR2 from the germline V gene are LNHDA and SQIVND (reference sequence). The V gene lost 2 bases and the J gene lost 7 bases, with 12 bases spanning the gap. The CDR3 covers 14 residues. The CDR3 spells CASSIIGPLNEQFF. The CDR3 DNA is TGTGCCAGTAGTATAATTGGACCATTGAATGAGCAGTTCTTC.

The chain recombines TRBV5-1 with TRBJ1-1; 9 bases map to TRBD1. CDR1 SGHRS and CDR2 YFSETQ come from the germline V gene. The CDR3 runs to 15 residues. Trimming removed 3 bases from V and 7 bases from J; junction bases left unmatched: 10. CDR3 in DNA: TGCGCCAGCAGCTCATTACAGGGGGCTCGGGATGAAGCTTTCTTT. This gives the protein CASSSLQGARDEAFF.

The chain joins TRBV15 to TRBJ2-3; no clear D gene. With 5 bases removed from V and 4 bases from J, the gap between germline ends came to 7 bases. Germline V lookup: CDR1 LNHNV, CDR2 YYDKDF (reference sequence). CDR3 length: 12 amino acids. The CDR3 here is CATSLDSDTQYF. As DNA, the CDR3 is TGTGCCACCAGCCTCGACTCAGATACGCAGTATTTT.

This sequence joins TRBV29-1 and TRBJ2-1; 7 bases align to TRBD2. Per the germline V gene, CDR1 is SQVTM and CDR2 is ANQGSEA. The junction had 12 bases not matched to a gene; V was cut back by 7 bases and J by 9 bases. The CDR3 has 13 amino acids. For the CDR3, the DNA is TGCAGCGCTTCTAGAGGGAGGGCCAGTGAGCAGTTCTTC. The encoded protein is CSASRGRASEQFF.

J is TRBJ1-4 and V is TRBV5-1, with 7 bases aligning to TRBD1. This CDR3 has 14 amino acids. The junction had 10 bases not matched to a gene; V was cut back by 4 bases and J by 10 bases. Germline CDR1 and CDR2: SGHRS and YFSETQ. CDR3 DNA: TGCGCCAGCAGCCCTCAGGGGGTGAGCGGAAAACTGTTTTTT. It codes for CASSPQGVSGKLFF.

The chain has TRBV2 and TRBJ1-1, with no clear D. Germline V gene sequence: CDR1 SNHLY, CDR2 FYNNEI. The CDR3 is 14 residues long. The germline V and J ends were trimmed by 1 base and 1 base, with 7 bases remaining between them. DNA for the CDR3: TGTGCCAGCAGTGAAGTCCCATCGAACACTGAAGCTTTCTTT. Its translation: CASSEVPSNTEAFF.

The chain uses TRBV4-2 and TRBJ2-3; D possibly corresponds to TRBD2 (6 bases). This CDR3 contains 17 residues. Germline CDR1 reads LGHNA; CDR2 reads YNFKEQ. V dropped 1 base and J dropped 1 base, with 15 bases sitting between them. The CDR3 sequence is CASSQALSSARTDTQYF. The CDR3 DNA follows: TGTGCCAGCAGCCAAGCCCTATCTAGCGCCCGCACAGATACGCAGTATTTT.

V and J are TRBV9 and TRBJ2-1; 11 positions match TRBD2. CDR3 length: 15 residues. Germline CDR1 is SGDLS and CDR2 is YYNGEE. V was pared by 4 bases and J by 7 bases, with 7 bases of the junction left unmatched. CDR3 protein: CASSPRLAGSNEQFF. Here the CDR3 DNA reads TGTGCCAGCAGCCCGCGACTAGCGGGGTCTAATGAGCAGTTCTTC. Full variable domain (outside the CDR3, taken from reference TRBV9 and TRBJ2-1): DSGVTQTPKHLITATGQRVTLRCSPRSGDLSVYWYQQSLDQGLQFLIQYYNGEERAKGNILERFSAQQFPDLHSELNLSSLELGDSALYFCASSPRLAGSNEQFFGPGTRLTVL.

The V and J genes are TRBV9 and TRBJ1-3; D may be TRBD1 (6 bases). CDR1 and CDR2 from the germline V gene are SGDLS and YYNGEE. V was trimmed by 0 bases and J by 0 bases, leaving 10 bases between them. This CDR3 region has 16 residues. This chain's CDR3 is CASSVAQGSSGNTIYF. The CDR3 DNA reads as TGTGCCAGCAGCGTAGCGCAGGGGAGCTCTGGAAACACCATATATTTT.